The rows below give T cell receptor beta chains drawn from one sample of a study of blood T cell repertoires in COVID-19. Sequencing used immunoSEQ multiplex PCR; TCRdb keeps in-frame clones, though not all of them. Here the sample spans about 69,000 clones, roughly 89% being singletons. Sequencing was carried out using peripheral blood. Receptors were obtained from a man aged 50-60 years with acute or convalescent COVID-19. Each CDR3 is given with its conserved first and last residue. The D gene is left open where the match is weak.

V gene,J gene,D gene,CDR3 DNA,CDR3 protein
TRBV6-5,TRBJ1-5,TRBD1,TGTGCCAGCAGACCGGACAGGAGCAATCAGCCCCAGCATTTT,CASRPDRSNQPQHF
TRBV11-2,TRBJ2-7,TRBD1,TGTGCCAGCAGCTTAGATCAGGGACAGGTCTACGAGCAGTACTTC,CASSLDQGQVYEQYF
TRBV5-1,TRBJ1-2,NA,TGCGCCAGCAGCTTGGCTGGCTCCGCGACACTGAGCTATGGCTACACCTTC,CASSLAGSATLSYGYTF
TRBV27,TRBJ2-7,NA,TGTGCCAGCAAGAGAGCGACAGGCCACGAGCAGTACTTC,CASKRATGHEQYF
TRBV5-1,TRBJ1-2,TRBD1,TGCGCCAGCAGCCTCCGGGACAGGTATGGCTACACCTTC,CASSLRDRYGYTF
TRBV9,TRBJ1-6,TRBD1,TGTGCCAGCAGCGGACAGGGGTATAATTCACCCCTCCACTTT,CASSGQGYNSPLHF
TRBV11-2,TRBJ2-1,TRBD1,TGTGCCAGCAACAGACGGTTGAGACAGGGGAATAATGAGCAGTTCTTC,CASNRRLRQGNNEQFF
TRBV19,TRBJ2-1,NA,TGTGCCAGTAGTAGTTTAGTAGGAGTCACTAGGTACAATGAGCAGTTCTTC,CASSSLVGVTRYNEQFF
TRBV9,TRBJ2-1,TRBD2,TGTGCCAGCAGCGTAGTCGGGGTGTGGGATACTAGCGGCAGGCTCAATGAGCAGTTCTTC,CASSVVGVWDTSGRLNEQFF
TRBV5-1,TRBJ2-7,TRBD2,TGCGCCAGCAGCTGGACTAGTTTCTACGAGCAGTACTTC,CASSWTSFYEQYF
TRBV11-2,TRBJ2-5,TRBD2,TGTGCCAGCAGCTTAGGGACTAGCGCAAGGTACCAAGAGACCCAGTACTTC,CASSLGTSARYQETQYF
TRBV14,TRBJ2-7,NA,TGTGCCAGCAGCCAAGGACTAGGGGAATACGAGCAGTACTTC,CASSQGLGEYEQYF
TRBV5-4,TRBJ2-3,NA,TGTGCCAGCAGCTTCCAAGCTACGCAGTATTTT,CASSFQATQYF
TRBV6-5,TRBJ2-7,TRBD2,TGTGCCAGCAGTACCCGGGGTAGCGGGAGTTACGAGCAGTACTTC,CASSTRGSGSYEQYF
TRBV6-6,TRBJ1-2,NA,TGTGCCAGCAGCCCTACAGGGAACTATGGCTACACCTTC,CASSPTGNYGYTF
TRBV19,TRBJ2-5,TRBD1,TGTGCCAGTAGTAGGAGGGGACAGGGGGGTAAAGATCGAGAGACCCAGTACTTC,CASSRRGQGGKDRETQYF